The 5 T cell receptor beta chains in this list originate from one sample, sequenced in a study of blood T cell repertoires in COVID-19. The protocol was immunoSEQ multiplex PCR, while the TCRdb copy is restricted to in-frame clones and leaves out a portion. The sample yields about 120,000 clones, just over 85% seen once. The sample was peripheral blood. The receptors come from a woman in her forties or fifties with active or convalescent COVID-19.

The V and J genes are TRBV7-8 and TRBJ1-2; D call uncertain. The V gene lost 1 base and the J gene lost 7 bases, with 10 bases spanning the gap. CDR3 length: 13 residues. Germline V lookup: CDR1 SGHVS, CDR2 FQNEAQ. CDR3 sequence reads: CASSLETTGGYTF. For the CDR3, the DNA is TGTGCCAGCAGCTTAGAGACAACCGGTGGCTACACCTTC.

CDR3 residues: CATSASGSFTGELFF. In nucleotides, the CDR3 is TGTGCCACCTCTGCTAGCGGGAGTTTCACCGGGGAGCTGTTTTTT. The J gene is TRBJ2-2, the V gene TRBV24-1; 10 bases line up with TRBD2. The CDR3 has 15 residues. With V trimmed by 9 bases and J by 4 bases, 7 bases remained unmatched. The V gene's germline CDR1 is KGHDR and CDR2 SFDVKD.

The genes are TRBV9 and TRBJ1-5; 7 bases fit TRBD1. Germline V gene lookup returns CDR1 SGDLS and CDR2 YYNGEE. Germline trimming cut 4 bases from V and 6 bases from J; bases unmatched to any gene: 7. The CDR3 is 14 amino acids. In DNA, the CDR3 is TGTGCCAGCAGCCTCCATCAGGGGGGTCAGCCCCAGCATTTT. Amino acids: CASSLHQGGQPQHF.

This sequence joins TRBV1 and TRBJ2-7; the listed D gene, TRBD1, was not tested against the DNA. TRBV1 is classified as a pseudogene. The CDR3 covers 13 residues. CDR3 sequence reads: CTTPSGTVSKQYF. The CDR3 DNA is TGCACCACCCCATCGGGGACAGTAAGTAAGCAGTACTTC.

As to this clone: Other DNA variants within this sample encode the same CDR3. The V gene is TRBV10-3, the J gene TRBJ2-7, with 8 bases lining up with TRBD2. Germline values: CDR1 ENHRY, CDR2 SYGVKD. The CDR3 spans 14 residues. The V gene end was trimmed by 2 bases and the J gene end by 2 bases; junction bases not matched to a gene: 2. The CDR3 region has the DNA TGTGCCATCAGTGAGCGGGAGGGTCCCTACGAGCAGTACTTC. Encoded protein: CAISEREGPYEQYF.